The 15 T cell receptor beta chains presented below share a single source sample, sequenced in a study of cytomegalovirus exposure and HLA in healthy donors. Clones were sequenced by immunoSEQ multiplex PCR, and TCRdb holds only the in-frame ones, with some missing. The sample has 130,000 or so clones, 85% to 90% seen once. The sample consisted of PBMCs. All receptors come from a woman between 18 and 29 years old in good health and CMV-seronegative.

The rearrangement uses TRBV10-2 and TRBJ2-3, with 12 bases matching TRBD2. The CDR3 consists of 17 residues. Germline CDR1 WSHSY, CDR2 SAAADI. V shed 3 bases, J shed 0 bases, and the junction held 4 bases outside the gene matches. The CDR3 loop is CASSDGLAGLSTDTQYF. CDR3 nucleotide sequence: TGCGCCAGCAGTGATGGACTAGCGGGGTTAAGCACAGATACGCAGTATTTT.

The chain carries TRBV11-2 and TRBJ1-1; D remains ambiguous. Germline loops: CDR1 SGHAT, CDR2 FQNNGV. This CDR3 spans 14 amino acids. With 0 bases removed from V and 0 bases from J, the gap between germline ends came to 5 bases. CDR3 DNA: TGTGCCAGCAGCTTAGACGGGGTGAACACTGAAGCTTTCTTT. It is translated as CASSLDGVNTEAFF.

The chain is built from TRBV7-2 and TRBJ1-5; 9 nucleotides agree with TRBD1. This CDR3 spans 15 amino acids. V shed 3 bases, J shed 9 bases, and the junction held 9 bases outside the gene matches. Per the germline V gene, CDR1 is SGHTA and CDR2 is FQGNSA. The CDR3 loop reads CASSFGTGFGRPQHF. CDR3 nucleotides: TGTGCCAGCAGCTTTGGGACAGGGTTCGGGAGGCCCCAGCATTTT.

The V call is TRBV18, the J call TRBJ2-1, with D tentatively TRBD2 (6 bases). The CDR3 loop spans 14 amino acids. Trimming stripped 4 bases from V and 9 bases from J, with 16 bases between. Germline CDR1 KGHSH, CDR2 LQKENI. Here the CDR3 DNA reads TGTGCCAGCTCACGATATATCGGGAGCGGTGAGCAGTTCTTC. This codes for CASSRYIGSGEQFF.

The chain carries TRBV18 and TRBJ1-1; TRBD1 matches at 8 bases. CDR3 length equals 14 residues. Germline V lookup: CDR1 KGHSH, CDR2 LQKENI. Trimming cost V 3 bases and J 6 bases; bases outside gene matches: 6. CDR3 nucleotide sequence: TGTGCCAGCTCACCCTCACAGGGGGGTCCTGAAGCTTTCTTT. Protein: CASSPSQGGPEAFF.

This chain connects TRBV7-9 to TRBJ2-7, with 13 bases that match TRBD2. V lost 7 bases to trimming and J lost 0 bases; unmatched junction nucleotides: 15. This CDR3 has 19 amino acids. Germline V gene lookup returns CDR1 SEHNR and CDR2 FQNEAQ (reference sequence). The CDR3 nucleotides read TGTGCCAGCATCCCCACCCCCGGGACTAGCGGGGACCGCTCCTACGAGCAGTACTTC. Encoded protein: CASIPTPGTSGDRSYEQYF. Drawing the rest from reference TRBV7-9 and TRBJ2-7, the complete variable domain is DTGVSQNPRHKITKRGQNVTFRCDPISEHNRLYWYRQTLGQGPEFLTYFQNEAQLEKSRLLSDRFSAERPKGSFSTLEIQRTEQGDSAMYLCASIPTPGTSGDRSYEQYFGPGTRLTVT.

The gene calls are TRBV4-3 and TRBJ1-1; maybe TRBD1 (5 bases). This CDR3 has 14 residues. The germline gives CDR1 LGHNA, CDR2 YSLEER. With 6 bases removed from V and 4 bases from J, the gap between germline ends came to 15 bases. The CDR3 protein is CASSLGGRGTEAFF. The CDR3 DNA reads as TGCGCCAGCAGTCTCGGGGGACGGGGCACTGAAGCTTTCTTT.

The chain carries TRBV28 and TRBJ1-1; D possibly corresponds to TRBD1 (5 bases). Germline CDR1 reads MDHEN; CDR2 reads SYDVKM. The V gene lost 7 bases and the J gene lost 11 bases, with 20 bases spanning the gap. CDR3 length: 13 amino acids. The CDR3 DNA sequence: TGTGCCAGCAACAATGGGGCAATCAAAGGGGCTTTCTTT. Its protein product is CASNNGAIKGAFF. The full variable domain, completed using reference TRBV28 and TRBJ1-1, is DVKVTQSSRYLVKRTGEKVFLECVQDMDHENMFWYRQDPGLGLRLIYFSYDVKMKEKGDIPEGYSVSREKKERFSLILESASTNQTSMYLCASNNGAIKGAFFGQGTRLTVV.

The chain is built from TRBV9 and TRBJ2-3; a weak D match, TRBD2 (5 bases). Looked up from germline, CDR1 is SGDLS and CDR2 is YYNGEE. This CDR3 is 15 amino acids long. Trimming took 2 bases from V and 0 from J, leaving 10 bases between them. As DNA, the CDR3 is TGTGCCAGCAGCGTCGGAGGATCTAGCACAGATACGCAGTATTTT. This gives the protein CASSVGGSSTDTQYF.

In this sample, this clone turned up a few times. The rearrangement joins TRBV6-5 to TRBJ1-2, with 8 positions matching TRBD1. V was pared by 8 bases and J by 6 bases, with 8 bases of the junction left unmatched. CDR1 and CDR2 (germline): MNHEY, SVGAGI. The CDR3 runs 13 residues. Here the CDR3 reads CASFKTGGDGYTF. Here the CDR3 DNA reads TGTGCCAGCTTCAAAACAGGGGGAGATGGCTACACCTTC.

The chain recombines TRBV19 with TRBJ2-7; 15 positions agree with TRBD2. This CDR3 is 16 amino acids long. The trim removed 5 bases at V and 3 bases at J, leaving 5 bases unmatched. The V gene's germline CDR1 is LNHDA and CDR2 SQIVND (reference sequence). The CDR3 sequence: CASSAPGLAGGYEQYF. The CDR3 DNA sequence: TGTGCCAGTAGTGCACCGGGACTAGCGGGAGGCTACGAGCAGTACTTC. Complete variable domain (other parts from reference TRBV19 and TRBJ2-7): DGGITQSPKYLFRKEGQNVTLSCEQNLNHDAMYWYRQDPGQGLRLIYYSQIVNDFQKGDIAEGYSVSREKKESFPLTVTSAQKNPTAFYLCASSAPGLAGGYEQYFGPGTRLTVT.

V and J are TRBV19 and TRBJ1-5, with 9 bases matching TRBD1. After removal of 4 bases from V and 9 bases from J, the junction contained 10 bases not matched to a gene. The germline CDR1 and CDR2 sequences are LNHDA and SQIVND (reference sequence). The CDR3 loop spans 15 amino acids. The CDR3 DNA sequence: TGTGCCAGTAGTAGGAGCGGGACAGGGAGTGGGCCCCAGCATTTT. It yields the protein CASSRSGTGSGPQHF.

Details on this clone: Different DNA sequences within this sample yield the same CDR3. V gene TRBV5-1 combines with J gene TRBJ2-3; D call uncertain. The CDR3 has 16 residues. Germline CDR1 and CDR2: SGHRS and YFSETQ. Trimming cost V 0 bases and J 0 bases, with 11 bases left between them. CDR3 protein: CASSLVSGSSTDTQYF. DNA of the CDR3: TGCGCCAGCAGCTTGGTTTCGGGTAGTAGCACAGATACGCAGTATTTT.

V and J are TRBV7-2 and TRBJ1-5; D remains ambiguous. The CDR3 is 14 residues long. The V end was cut by 1 base, the J end by 3 bases, with 7 bases between. CDR1 is SGHTA, CDR2 FQGNSA, per germline. For the CDR3, the DNA is TGTGCCAGCAGCTTAGGGAGCTACAATCAGCCCCAGCATTTT. Translated: CASSLGSYNQPQHF. Complete variable domain (other parts from reference TRBV7-2 and TRBJ1-5): GAGVSQSPSNKVTEKGKDVELRCDPISGHTALYWYRQSLGQGLEFLIYFQGNSAPDKSGLPSDRFSAERTGGSVSTLTIQRTQQEDSAVYLCASSLGSYNQPQHFGDGTRLSIL.

The genes are TRBV28 and TRBJ2-7; 10 bases agree with TRBD2. Germline CDR1 MDHEN, CDR2 SYDVKM. The trim removed 6 bases at V and 2 bases at J, leaving 7 bases unmatched. The CDR3 has 15 residues. The CDR3 nucleotides are TGTGCCAGCAGGCCTACTAGCGGGGAAACCTACGAGCAGTACTTC. Translation gives CASRPTSGETYEQYF.